Detailed here is one T cell receptor beta chain. It lacks a known antigen. No qualities accompany the bases; no much larger clone lies one base away. The immunoSEQ v3 hsTCRB kit was used to amplify TCR beta CDR3 regions from genomic DNA through bias-controlled multiplex PCR. An Illumina NextSeq 500 was used to sequence the TCR libraries, reaching 1.5 million to 2.5 million read pairs at survey level or roughly 4.5-6.5 million at deep level. In the original analysis: Clonality was reported by immunoSEQ Analyzer software, which also assigned V, D and J genes and filtered out non-productive sequences. To compare repertoires between infused TIL and blood, productive Simpson clonality was used along with the Morisita overlap index of productive TRB rearrangements. Absolute clonotype counts in blood were estimated as lymphocyte count times CD3+ fraction times the clone's productive frequency. TCRdb took this table from immuneACCESS and kept in-frame rearrangements with V and J called. Such tables lack part of the clones; where checked against another copy, unresolved V genes explain under half of the gap, and the rest is unexplained. V, J and clone size were drawn from that table, and D and trimming were deduced from the DNA. For this sample the table gives 50,000 to 70,000 clones, of which approximately 75% were detected only once. The ten largest clones take up roughly 3% of the sample.

This sample is part of a study of TIL therapy for anti-PD-1-resistant metastatic lung cancer (dated by TCRdb to the early 2020s). Study-level background: Tumors were harvested before any PD-1/PD-L1 blockade; patients then received nivolumab, and those progressing received lymphodepletion, expanded TIL infusion and IL-2. T cell receptor beta sequencing of tumor and peripheral blood was used to follow clonotypes across the tumor, the expanded TIL product and serial blood samples. Most of the cohort had lung adenocarcinoma, a handful of tumors were EGFR-mutant and two were ALK-rearranged, and half of the patients were current or former smokers. Among the enrolled patients, the median age was approximately 49 years (range about 35-75), and the median tumor PD-L1 proportion score was roughly 6%. A median non-synonymous tumor mutation burden of more than 1.2 mutations per megabase was determined across the cohort by whole-exome sequencing. The paper as a whole reports these results and caveats: The baseline peripheral repertoire was partially replaced by infused TIL clonotypes, which then decayed over months, and no apparent association between persistence and response was found. Because the cohort was highly selected, with more treatment-naive, never-smoker and oncogene-addicted patients than is typical, generalizability is limited. The study protocol defined all tumor marker inferences as exploratory.

Relative to germline, V is missing 2 bases and J is missing 3 bases, with 6 bases of the junction outside any gene match. CDR1 and CDR2 are read off the germline V gene as MDHEN and SYDVKM. The CDR3 covers 15 residues, taking in both the cysteine and the phenylalanine. Only the CDR3 DNA stays, 45 bases, in frame from base 1. This sample's time point label indicates: pre-treatment sample, taken before nivolumab and TIL therapy. Adults with stage 4 NSCLC were enrolled from 2017 to January 2020 in a dual-center phase I trial. Samples were obtained from a single-arm, open-label phase I trial in which tumor-infiltrating lymphocyte therapy with nivolumab was evaluated in advanced non-small cell lung cancer. Blood mononuclear cells from EDTA tubes were separated on a Ficoll gradient and snap-frozen as pellets, and DNA was extracted from the cells using a Qiagen mini-prep kit.

The clonotype originates from a person aged 25-79 years with non-small cell lung cancer. The chain links TRBV28 with TRBJ2-5, and 7 junctional nucleotides match TRBD2. The source material was blood, sampled at baseline. The CDR3: CASSLAGEEEETQYF. The sequenced DNA: TGTGCCAGCAGTTTAGCGGGAGAGGAGGAAGAGACCCAGTACTTC. Beyond the CDR3, the reference TRBV28 and TRBJ2-5 genes provide the residues; the full variable domain reads: DVKVTQSSRYLVKRTGEKVFLECVQDMDHENMFWYRQDPGLGLRLIYFSYDVKMKEKGDIPEGYSVSREKKERFSLILESASTNQTSMYLCASSLAGEEEETQYFGPGTRLLVL.